This T cell receptor (beta chain) was profiled in a study of CD4 T cell repertoires in COVID-19 (dated by TCRdb to about 2021). Regarding the complete study: To analyze cross-reactivity, the CFSE-low cells were expanded with IL-2 for approximately 10 days and then labeled again and restimulated with spike proteins from other coronaviruses. In three recovered individuals, the researchers analyzed the TCR Vbeta repertoire of SARS-CoV-2-reactive T cells at the subset level. Naturally processed CD4+ T cell responses to SARS-CoV-2 spike and nucleoprotein were characterized in COVID-19-recovered individuals, and clonal composition was assessed by TCR Vbeta sequencing.

Uncultured memory T cell samples were subjected to sequencing directly after ex vivo isolation. CD4+ total memory, central memory, effector memory and circulating T follicular helper cells were isolated from peripheral blood mononuclear cells. What the study reported, not specific to this receptor: Consistent with cross-reactivity, between roughly 7 and 27% of SARS-CoV-2 clonotypes also showed up in secondary cultures stimulated with SARS-CoV and/or HKU1 spike. Several of the most expanded SARS-CoV-2-reactive clonotypes were found to be shared between two or all three memory subsets, suggesting intraclonal diversification.

Libraries were made using the immunoSEQ multiplex PCR assay. The authors' analysis ran thus. The Chao-Jaccard similarity index and the number of shared clonotypes were used to measure repertoire overlap between subsets. TCRdb took this table from immuneACCESS and kept in-frame rearrangements with V and J called. Such tables lack part of the clones; where checked against another copy, unresolved V genes explain under half of the gap, and the rest is unexplained. V and J calls and clone size follow that table, whereas D and trimming were derived from the DNA. A total of approximately 22,000 clones appear in this sample, roughly 84% of them only once. The ten biggest clones cover approximately 0.6% of the sample. With respect to this clone: Its antigen is still unknown. The sample holds no much larger clone one base away, and base qualities are not on file.

The sample here was central memory CD4+ T cells from blood, taken before the COVID-19 pandemic. Sample cell subset or site, as interpreted from the label and publication: CD4+ T central memory cells. This sequence originates from a human donor who had COVID-19.

The sequenced DNA: TGTGCCAGCAGCCCCCAACTAGCCGCAGTCTACGAGCAGTACTTC. Its coded protein is CASSPQLAAVYEQYF. The rearrangement combines TRBV6-5 with TRBJ2-7, with TRBD2 perhaps the D gene, on 6 matching bases. Between the V and J ends, shortened by 6 bases and 3 bases respectively, the junction contains 18 bases. Based on the germline V gene, the CDR1 and CDR2 sequences are MNHEY and SVGAGI. From cysteine to phenylalanine, the CDR3 is 15 amino acids long. Just the 45-base CDR3 DNA is kept, in frame starting at base 1.